This entry lists 5 T cell receptor beta chains sequenced from one sample in a study of Ad26.COV2.S vaccination and SARS-CoV-2 variants. Only in-frame clones appear in the TCRdb table, and some are missing; sequencing was by immunoSEQ multiplex PCR. Here the sample spans more than 300,000 clones, around 84% being singletons. Treatment noted: around 19 received Ad26.COV2.S at low or high dose, single or two shots; roughly five received placebo; per-sample allocation not given. Each sample was drawn 63 days after the first injection (of vaccine or placebo). The material sequenced was peripheral blood, taken in a trial of Ad26.COV2.S vaccine versus placebo. The receptors here all came from a person between 18 and 65 years old who received the Ad26.COV2.S COVID-19 vaccine or a placebo.

The genes are TRBV7-2 and TRBJ2-1; TRBD1 matches at 10 bases. The CDR3 has 14 residues. CDR1 SGHTA and CDR2 FQGNSA come from the germline V gene. V was pared by 3 bases and J by 6 bases, with 2 bases of the junction left unmatched. CDR3 protein: CASSLTGGFNEQFF. In nucleotides, the CDR3 is TGTGCCAGCAGCTTGACAGGGGGCTTCAATGAGCAGTTCTTC.

The chain joins TRBV19 to TRBJ2-1; 11 nucleotides agree with TRBD2. Trimming at V came to 6 bases and at J to 4 bases, leaving 5 bases not matched to a gene. In germline, CDR1 is LNHDA, CDR2 SQIVND (reference sequence). This CDR3 is built from 15 residues. In DNA, the CDR3 is TGTGCCAGTAGCTTAGCGGGGGGGTTGTACAATGAGCAGTTCTTC. This sequence encodes CASSLAGGLYNEQFF. The full variable domain, completed using reference TRBV19 and TRBJ2-1, is DGGITQSPKYLFRKEGQNVTLSCEQNLNHDAMYWYRQDPGQGLRLIYYSQIVNDFQKGDIAEGYSVSREKKESFPLTVTSAQKNPTAFYLCASSLAGGLYNEQFFGPGTRLTVL.

This sequence joins TRBV15 and TRBJ1-2, with 9 bases matching TRBD1. The CDR3 length is 18 residues. Trimming removed 0 bases from V and 3 bases from J; junction bases left unmatched: 11. Germline V gene sequence: CDR1 LNHNV, CDR2 YYDKDF (reference sequence). CDR3 nucleotides: TGTGCCACCAGCAGAGATCGGTACCGGGACAGGGCGGACTATGGCTACACCTTC. Its translation is CATSRDRYRDRADYGYTF. Drawing the rest from reference TRBV15 and TRBJ1-2, the complete variable domain is DAMVIQNPRYQVTQFGKPVTLSCSQTLNHNVMYWYQQKSSQAPKLLFHYYDKDFNNEADTPDNFQSRRPNTSFCFLDIRSPGLGDTAMYLCATSRDRYRDRADYGYTFGSGTRLTVV.

This clone has just a few counts. V is TRBV6-4 and J is TRBJ2-2; D is tentatively TRBD1 or TRBD2 (5 bases each). The CDR3 runs 14 residues. The V gene lost 3 bases and the J gene lost 7 bases, with 12 bases spanning the gap. The germline V gene has CDR1 MRHNA and CDR2 SNTAGT. DNA of the CDR3: TGTGCCAGCAGTGAAGTTTCGGGGCTCGGGGAGCTGTTTTTT. Translated: CASSEVSGLGELFF.

J is TRBJ1-4 and V is TRBV5-6; D uncertain. Between the trimmed V and J ends, which lost 2 bases and 2 bases, there was a span of 7 bases. Germline loops: CDR1 SGHDT, CDR2 YYEEEE. CDR3 length: 14 residues. The CDR3 DNA reads TGTGCCAGCAGCTTTATAGTCACTAATGAAAAACTGTTTTTT. It codes for CASSFIVTNEKLFF. The complete variable domain, with remaining parts taken from reference TRBV5-6 and TRBJ1-4, reads DAGVTQSPTHLIKTRGQQVTLRCSPKSGHDTVSWYQQALGQGPQFIFQYYEEEERQRGNFPDRFSGHQFPNYSSELNVNALLLGDSALYLCASSFIVTNEKLFFGSGTQLSVL.